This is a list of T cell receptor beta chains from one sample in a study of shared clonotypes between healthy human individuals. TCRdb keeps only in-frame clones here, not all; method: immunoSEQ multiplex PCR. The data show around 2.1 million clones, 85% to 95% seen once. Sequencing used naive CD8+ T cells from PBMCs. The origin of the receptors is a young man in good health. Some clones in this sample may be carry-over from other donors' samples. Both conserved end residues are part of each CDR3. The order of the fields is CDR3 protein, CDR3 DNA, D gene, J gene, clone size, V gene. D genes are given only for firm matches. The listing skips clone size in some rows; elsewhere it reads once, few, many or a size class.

CDR3: CASGHTSSYEQYF; DNA: TGCGCCAGCGGTCACACGAGCTCCTACGAGCAGTACTTC; D: NA; J: TRBJ2-7; size: once; V: TRBV10-2
CDR3: CASSTSGVGFYEQYF; DNA: TGTGCCAGCAGCACGTCGGGGGTTGGGTTTTACGAGCAGTACTTC; D: NA; J: TRBJ2-7; size: NA; V: TRBV7-9
CDR3: CASSSSSRGYEQYF; DNA: TGTGCCAGCAGCTCATCTAGCAGGGGTTACGAGCAGTACTTC; D: NA; J: TRBJ2-7; size: NA; V: TRBV7-2
CDR3: CASTPLVLKNTEAFF; DNA: TGTGCCAGCACCCCATTAGTTCTGAAGAACACTGAAGCTTTCTTT; D: NA; J: TRBJ1-1; size: NA; V: TRBV6-6
CDR3: CASSAQLAGGPGELFF; DNA: TGTGCCAGCAGCGCTCAACTAGCGGGAGGACCCGGGGAGCTGTTTTTT; D: TRBD2; J: TRBJ2-2; size: NA; V: TRBV9
CDR3: CSVGPGVHSYEQYF; DNA: TGCAGCGTTGGTCCGGGGGTCCATTCCTACGAGCAGTACTTC; D: NA; J: TRBJ2-7; size: once; V: TRBV29-1
CDR3: CASSRQGGPSDYNEQFF; DNA: TGTGCCAGTTCCAGACAGGGTGGGCCTTCGGACTACAATGAGCAGTTCTTC; D: TRBD1; J: TRBJ2-1; size: NA; V: TRBV19
CDR3: CASSLTGALNTEAFF; DNA: TGTGCCAGCAGTTTAACCGGGGCCCTGAACACTGAAGCTTTCTTT; D: NA; J: TRBJ1-1; size: NA; V: TRBV27
CDR3: CASSGDFKETQYF; DNA: TGTGCCAGCAGCGGGGACTTCAAAGAGACCCAGTACTTC; D: NA; J: TRBJ2-5; size: NA; V: TRBV9
CDR3: CASSAGPSVVLETQYF; DNA: TGTGCCAGCAGTGCCGGTCCCTCGGTGGTTTTGGAGACCCAGTACTTC; D: NA; J: TRBJ2-5; size: NA; V: TRBV27
CDR3: CASSFSRNTEAFF; DNA: TGTGCCAGCAGTTTCTCCAGGAACACTGAAGCTTTCTTT; D: NA; J: TRBJ1-1; size: NA; V: TRBV27
CDR3: CASSPYNTGELFF; DNA: TGTGCCAGCAGTCCCTACAACACCGGGGAGCTGTTTTTT; D: NA; J: TRBJ2-2; size: NA; V: TRBV27
CDR3: CASRPPPRVAGEQYF; DNA: TGTGCCAGCAGACCTCCCCCCCGGGTCGCGGGAGAGCAGTACTTC; D: NA; J: TRBJ2-7; size: NA; V: TRBV28